A selection of T cell receptor beta chains follows, all from one sample in a study of blood T cell repertoires in COVID-19. Assay: immunoSEQ multiplex PCR; the TCRdb copy retains only in-frame clones and omits some. The table includes a few hundred thousand clones, 88% detected once. Input material: PBMCs or T cells enriched from blood (not recorded which). The receptors originated from a woman younger than 35 who had recovered from COVID-19. Both conserved end residues are trimmed from each CDR3. Each record gives: J gene, V gene, CDR3 protein.

J gene: TRBJ1-2; V gene: TRBV2; CDR3 protein: ASSRDRETYGYT
J gene: TRBJ1-2; V gene: TRBV28; CDR3 protein: ASSLWPLLGQEDGYT
J gene: TRBJ2-1; V gene: TRBV6-4; CDR3 protein: ASSDEAGGYNEQF
J gene: TRBJ1-2; V gene: TRBV6-5; CDR3 protein: ASSFNRYYGYT
J gene: TRBJ2-7; V gene: TRBV6-5; CDR3 protein: ASSKQPTYEQY
J gene: TRBJ1-5; V gene: TRBV2; CDR3 protein: ASRADSHNQPQH
J gene: TRBJ2-5; V gene: TRBV18; CDR3 protein: ASSPAGEETQY
J gene: TRBJ2-7; V gene: TRBV6-5; CDR3 protein: ASSYSDGTVYYEQY
J gene: TRBJ1-1; V gene: TRBV9; CDR3 protein: ASSLGQGLNTEAF
J gene: TRBJ1-2; V gene: TRBV18; CDR3 protein: ASSPTGPANYGYT
J gene: TRBJ1-5; V gene: TRBV28; CDR3 protein: ASSISRDRPQH
J gene: TRBJ2-1; V gene: TRBV5-1; CDR3 protein: ASSGLKTRPFNEQF
J gene: TRBJ1-1; V gene: TRBV3-1/TRBV3-2; CDR3 protein: ASSQDGPQQGNTEAF
J gene: TRBJ1-2; V gene: TRBV6-4; CDR3 protein: ASHPTQRGLYGYT
J gene: TRBJ1-4; V gene: TRBV30; CDR3 protein: AWSTQGEKLF
J gene: TRBJ2-7; V gene: TRBV5-4; CDR3 protein: ASSSRGTGVYEQY
J gene: TRBJ1-1; V gene: TRBV5-6; CDR3 protein: ASSLEGVNTEAF
J gene: TRBJ2-2; V gene: TRBV18; CDR3 protein: ASSPRDRDTGELF
J gene: TRBJ1-4; V gene: TRBV6-1; CDR3 protein: ASSDRGGEKLF
J gene: TRBJ2-3; V gene: TRBV30; CDR3 protein: AWMGGRLMQGTQY
J gene: TRBJ2-5; V gene: TRBV6-2/TRBV6-3; CDR3 protein: ASSYSMQYLAEETQY
J gene: TRBJ1-3; V gene: TRBV5-1; CDR3 protein: ASSLATGTGNTIY
J gene: TRBJ2-1; V gene: TRBV28; CDR3 protein: ASSLPGTAGTNEQF
J gene: TRBJ1-5; V gene: TRBV27; CDR3 protein: ASSAPGGPQH
J gene: TRBJ1-6; V gene: TRBV15; CDR3 protein: ATSREGTEGHSPLH
J gene: TRBJ2-5; V gene: TRBV3-1/TRBV3-2; CDR3 protein: ASSQDQRGGLRETQY
J gene: TRBJ1-6; V gene: TRBV9; CDR3 protein: ASSPLGQGGSPLH
J gene: TRBJ2-7; V gene: TRBV3-1/TRBV3-2; CDR3 protein: ASSPVAGDRSDEQY
J gene: TRBJ1-1; V gene: TRBV7-8; CDR3 protein: ASSARTGAGVNTEAF
J gene: TRBJ2-5; V gene: TRBV12-3/TRBV12-4; CDR3 protein: ASSFGTRETQY
J gene: TRBJ2-7; V gene: TRBV25-1; CDR3 protein: ASKGNYEQY
J gene: TRBJ2-1; V gene: TRBV7-9; CDR3 protein: ASSLLAGSKELF
J gene: TRBJ1-2; V gene: TRBV5-6; CDR3 protein: ASSLAYYGYT
J gene: TRBJ1-1; V gene: TRBV30; CDR3 protein: AWSPQEFAEAF
J gene: TRBJ1-2; V gene: TRBV5-4; CDR3 protein: ASSLDRGVDGYT
J gene: TRBJ1-3; V gene: TRBV13; CDR3 protein: ASSLRTATISGNTIY
J gene: TRBJ2-3; V gene: TRBV7-8; CDR3 protein: ASSLGSGTDTQY
J gene: TRBJ2-7; V gene: TRBV24-1; CDR3 protein: ATSDLDGMKSYEQY
J gene: TRBJ2-3; V gene: TRBV10-3; CDR3 protein: AISESSGSSTDTQY
J gene: TRBJ1-1; V gene: TRBV30; CDR3 protein: AWKVGGWEAF
J gene: TRBJ2-7; V gene: TRBV30; CDR3 protein: AWEADGKYEQY